This entry concerns a single T cell receptor beta chain. Per the authors' pipeline: The authors estimated nucleated cell counts from reference gene primer amplification. Repertoires were generated with immunoSEQ multiplex PCR, while TCRdb's copy carries only in-frame clones and drops some. D and trimming were read from the DNA, whereas the V and J calls and clone size are those reported in that table. Of around 250,000 clones in the sample, approximately 85% were seen once. Germline assignment: CDR1 MNHEY and CDR2 SVGAGI. V shed 10 bases, J shed 4 bases, and the junction held 13 bases outside the gene matches. The CDR3 is 14 amino acids. This sample is part of a study of blood T cell repertoires in COVID-19.

This clonotype originated in a human donor in a cohort sampled during active COVID-19. Specimen: peripheral blood. The V call is TRBV6-5, the J call TRBJ2-7, with 7 bases that match TRBD1. DNA for the CDR3: TGTGCCACGGATAGGGGGCCCGGTCTATACGAGCAGTACTTC. The encoded protein is CATDRGPGLYEQYF.